Listed here are 10 T cell receptor beta chains from one sample, sequenced in a study of cytomegalovirus exposure and HLA in healthy donors. PCR was performed using 60 Vbeta and 13 Jbeta primers. Sequenced by immunoSEQ multiplex PCR; TCRdb stores in-frame clones only, minus some. The sample shows under 90,000 clones, 77% of them seen only once. Sequencing was done on a sample of PBMCs. Every receptor here comes from a man aged 50-60 years in good health and CMV-seropositive.

V is TRBV11-2 and J is TRBJ2-1, with D maybe TRBD2 (5 bases). V was cut by 7 bases and J by 5 bases, with 24 bases left in between. The CDR3 spans 17 residues. Germline CDR1 reads SGHAT; CDR2 reads FQNNGV. This chain's CDR3 is CASIPIHGILSHNEQFF. The CDR3 region has the DNA TGTGCCAGCATCCCAATACACGGGATCCTGTCCCACAATGAGCAGTTCTTC.

This chain links TRBV27 with TRBJ1-3; 9 nucleotides align to TRBD1. The V gene's germline CDR1 is MNHEY and CDR2 SMNVEV (reference sequence). V gave up 5 bases and J gave up 2 bases; unmatched junction bases: 13. This CDR3 contains 18 residues. CDR3 coding DNA: TGTGCCAGCAGTCCCCTATGGGGACAGGGAGAGACTGGAAACACCATATATTTT. This sequence encodes CASSPLWGQGETGNTIYF.

In nucleotides, the CDR3 is TGTGCCAGCAGGGGGGGAAATAGCAATCAGCCCCAGCATTTT. Translated: CASRGGNSNQPQHF. V is TRBV6-5 and J is TRBJ1-5; D might be TRBD1 (5 bases). With 6 bases removed from V and 0 bases from J, the gap between germline ends came to 9 bases. Germline V gives CDR1 MNHEY, CDR2 SVGAGI. This CDR3 spans 14 amino acids.

The chain is built from TRBV7-9 and TRBJ2-7; D call uncertain. The ends were cut back, 2 bases at V and 4 bases at J, with 6 bases in the middle. The CDR3 runs 12 residues. From germline, CDR1 is SEHNR and CDR2 FQNEAQ (reference sequence). CDR3 DNA: TGTGCCAGCAGCTTAAATAGTTACGAGCAGTACTTC. Translated, it gives CASSLNSYEQYF.

V is TRBV12-5 and J is TRBJ2-5, with 11 bases aligning to TRBD2. The CDR3 length is 16 residues. Germline CDR1 LGHNT, CDR2 FRNRAP. V dropped 5 bases and J dropped 7; count of bases not matched to a gene: 12. The CDR3 DNA reads as TGTGCTAGTGGTCCGGAAACTAGCGGGAGTGGAGGGACCCAGTACTTC. This sequence encodes CASGPETSGSGGTQYF.

J is TRBJ1-5 and V is TRBV19; TRBD1 is a possible D gene (5 bases). This CDR3 has 16 residues. Deletions cut 3 bases from V and 3 bases from J, with 15 bases between. In germline, CDR1 is LNHDA, CDR2 SQIVND (reference sequence). The CDR3 DNA reads as TGTGCCAGTAGTATTGAAAGGACAAAAGTCAATCAGCCCCAGCATTTT. Translated: CASSIERTKVNQPQHF.

This chain connects TRBV11-2 to TRBJ2-4; 8 positions agree with TRBD2. The J segment lost 7 bases and the V segment lost 5 bases, leaving 13 bases of the junction unmatched. The CDR3 sequence is 16 residues long. Germline lookup yields CDR1 SGHAT and CDR2 FQNNGV. The CDR3 sequence: CASSVSAGGGVNIQYF. DNA of the CDR3: TGTGCCAGCAGCGTTTCGGCGGGAGGAGGGGTGAACATTCAGTACTTC. The full variable domain, rest sourced from reference TRBV11-2 and TRBJ2-4, is EAGVAQSPRYKIIEKRQSVAFWCNPISGHATLYWYQQILGQGPKLLIQFQNNGVVDDSQLPKDRFSAERLKGVDSTLKIQPAKLEDSAVYLCASSVSAGGGVNIQYFGAGTRLSVL.

This chain joins TRBV19 and TRBJ2-2; 9 nucleotides align to TRBD1. Germline trimming cut 4 bases from V and 4 bases from J; bases unmatched to any gene: 16. Germline V gene lookup returns CDR1 LNHDA and CDR2 SQIVND (reference sequence). The CDR3 contains 19 residues. The CDR3 protein is CASSTSPQYRGHITGELFF. CDR3 nucleotides: TGTGCCAGTAGTACTTCACCACAGTACAGGGGGCATATCACCGGGGAGCTGTTTTTT.

The chain uses TRBV25-1 and TRBJ2-7, with D possibly TRBD2 on 6 matching bases. The CDR3 is 13 residues long. V was trimmed by 10 bases and J by 5 bases, leaving 18 bases between them. The V gene's germline CDR1 is MGHDK and CDR2 SYGVNS. The CDR3 nucleotides are TGTGCCACCACGGGACTCACCGTTCACGAGCAGTACTTC. Its translation is CATTGLTVHEQYF.

Comments on this clone: Other DNA sequences in this specimen translate into the identical CDR3. The chain is built from TRBV28 and TRBJ2-4, with 10 positions matching TRBD2. V was clipped by 7 bases and J by 7 bases; unmatched bases: 10. Germline CDR1 and CDR2: MDHEN and SYDVKM. The length of the CDR3 is 15 residues. Here the CDR3 DNA reads TGTGCCAGCAACCGAGCGGGAGGGCCTGGGAACATTCAGTACTTC. Its translation: CASNRAGGPGNIQYF. Together with reference TRBV28 and TRBJ2-4, the CDR3 gives the full variable domain: DVKVTQSSRYLVKRTGEKVFLECVQDMDHENMFWYRQDPGLGLRLIYFSYDVKMKEKGDIPEGYSVSREKKERFSLILESASTNQTSMYLCASNRAGGPGNIQYFGAGTRLSVL.